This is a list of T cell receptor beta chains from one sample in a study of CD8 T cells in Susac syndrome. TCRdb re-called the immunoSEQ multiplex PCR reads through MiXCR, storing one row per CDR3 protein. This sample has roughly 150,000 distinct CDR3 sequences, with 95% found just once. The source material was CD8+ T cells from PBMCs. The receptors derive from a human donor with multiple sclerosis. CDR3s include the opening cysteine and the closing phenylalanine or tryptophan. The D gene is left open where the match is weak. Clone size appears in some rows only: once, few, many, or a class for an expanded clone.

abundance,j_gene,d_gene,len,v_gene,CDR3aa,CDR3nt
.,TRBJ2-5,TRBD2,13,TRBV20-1,CSARELAGETQYF,TGCAGTGCTAGAGAACTAGCGGGAGAGACCCAGTACTTC
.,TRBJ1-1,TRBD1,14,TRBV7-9,CASLDRELNTEAFF,TGTGCCAGCCTCGACAGGGAACTAAACACTGAAGCTTTCTTT
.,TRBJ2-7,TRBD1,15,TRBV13,CASISSAQGAEEQYF,TGTGCCAGCATTTCCTCGGCACAGGGGGCTGAGGAGCAGTACTTC
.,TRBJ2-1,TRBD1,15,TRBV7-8,CASSPGTAIPDEQFF,TGTGCCAGCAGCCCAGGGACAGCCATCCCCGATGAGCAGTTCTTC
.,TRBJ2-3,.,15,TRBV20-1,CSARALLTRTDTQYF,TGCAGTGCTAGGGCCCTACTTACCCGGACAGATACGCAGTATTTT
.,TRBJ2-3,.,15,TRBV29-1,CSVLGQRIGTDTQYF,TGCAGCGTTTTAGGACAGCGGATTGGCACAGATACGCAGTATTTT
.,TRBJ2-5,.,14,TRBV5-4,CASSLEVGEETQYF,TGTGCCAGCAGCTTGGAAGTGGGGGAAGAGACCCAGTACTTC
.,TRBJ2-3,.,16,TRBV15,CATSRDRGAFTDTQYF,TGTGCCACCAGCAGAGATCGGGGGGCTTTCACAGATACGCAGTATTTT
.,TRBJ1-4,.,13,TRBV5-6,CASSRGYNEKLFF,TGTGCCAGCAGCCGTGGGTACAATGAAAAACTGTTTTTT
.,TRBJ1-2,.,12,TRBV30,CAWSLNNYGYTF,TGTGCCTGGAGTCTAAATAACTATGGCTACACCTTC
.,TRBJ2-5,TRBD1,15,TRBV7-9,CASSLGTGRQETQYF,TGTGCCAGCAGCTTGGGGACAGGGAGGCAAGAGACCCAGTACTTC
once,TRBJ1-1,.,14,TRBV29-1,CSVPTAVEGTEAFF,TGCAGCGTCCCTACGGCTGTTGAAGGCACTGAAGCTTTCTTT
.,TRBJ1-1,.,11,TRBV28,CASSLITEAFF,TGTGCCAGCAGTTTAATCACTGAAGCTTTCTTT
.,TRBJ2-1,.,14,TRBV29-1,CSAWDTSSYNEQFF,TGCAGCGCATGGGACACGAGCTCCTACAATGAGCAGTTCTTC
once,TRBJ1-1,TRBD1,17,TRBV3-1,CASSRIPGQGMNTEAFF,TGTGCCAGCAGCCGAATACCGGGACAGGGAATGAACACTGAAGCTTTCTTT
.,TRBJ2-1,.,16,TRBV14,CASSLLWSLLINEQFF,TGTGCCAGCAGCCTTCTATGGTCCCTACTGATCAATGAGCAGTTCTTC
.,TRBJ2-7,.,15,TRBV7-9,CASSPSPQGGSEQYF,TGTGCCAGCAGCCCCAGTCCGCAGGGCGGATCGGAGCAGTACTTC
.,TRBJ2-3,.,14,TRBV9,CASSGQGGTDTQYF,TGTGCCAGCAGCGGTCAAGGTGGCACAGATACGCAGTATTTT
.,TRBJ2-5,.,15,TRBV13,CASSLRQVDQETQYF,TGTGCCAGCAGCTTACGTCAGGTGGACCAAGAGACCCAGTACTTC
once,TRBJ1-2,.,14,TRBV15,CATSREEAVYGYTF,TGTGCCACCAGCAGGGAGGAAGCCGTCTATGGCTACACCTTC
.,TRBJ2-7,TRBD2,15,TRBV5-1,CASSLTMTSFHEQYF,TGCGCCAGCAGCCTGACCATGACTAGCTTCCACGAGCAGTACTTC
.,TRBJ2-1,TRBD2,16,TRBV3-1,CASSSRSGAGYNEQFF,TGTGCCAGCAGTTCTCGCAGCGGGGCTGGCTACAATGAGCAGTTCTTC
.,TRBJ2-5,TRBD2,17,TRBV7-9,CASSPVWSGTTQETQYF,TGTGCCAGCAGCCCCGTCTGGAGCGGGACCACTCAAGAGACCCAGTACTTC
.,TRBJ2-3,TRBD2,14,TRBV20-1,CSAPTSEATDTQYF,TGCAGTGCTCCGACTAGCGAGGCGACAGATACGCAGTATTTT
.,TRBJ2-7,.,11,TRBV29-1,CSVDLGYEQYF,TGCAGCGTTGATTTGGGATACGAGCAGTACTTC
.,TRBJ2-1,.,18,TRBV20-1,CSASRGTSRAHSYNEQFF,TGCAGTGCTAGTCGGGGAACTTCTAGGGCCCACTCCTACAATGAGCAGTTCTTC
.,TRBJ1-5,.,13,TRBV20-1,CSATGDSNQPQHF,TGCAGTGCTACAGGGGATAGCAATCAGCCCCAGCATTTT
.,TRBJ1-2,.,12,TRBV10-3,CAIKDSHDGYTF,TGTGCCATCAAGGACAGCCACGATGGCTACACCTTC
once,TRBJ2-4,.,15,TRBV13,CASGVRGIDKNIQYF,TGTGCCAGCGGGGTTCGGGGGATCGACAAAAACATTCAGTACTTC
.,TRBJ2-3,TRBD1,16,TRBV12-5,CASGLPPGQGIDTQYF,TGTGCTAGTGGTTTGCCCCCGGGACAGGGAATCGATACGCAGTATTTT
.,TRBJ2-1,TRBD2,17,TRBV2,CASSVTPGLELGNEQFF,TGTGCCAGCAGTGTTACCCCGGGACTAGAGTTAGGGAATGAGCAGTTCTTC
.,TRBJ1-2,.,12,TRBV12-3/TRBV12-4,CASSPGGKGYTF,TGTGCCAGCAGCCCGGGGGGTAAAGGCTACACCTTC
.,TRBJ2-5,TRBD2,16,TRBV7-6,CASSLGGRLAGAPQYF,TGTGCCAGCAGCTTAGGGGGACGACTAGCGGGGGCCCCCCAGTACTTC
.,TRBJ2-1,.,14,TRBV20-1,CSARVDGYYNEQFF,TGCAGTGCTAGAGTGGACGGATACTACAATGAGCAGTTCTTC
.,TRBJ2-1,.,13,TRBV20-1,CSAVPRSYNEQFF,TGCAGTGCTGTTCCCCGCTCCTACAATGAGCAGTTCTTC
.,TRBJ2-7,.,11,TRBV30,CAWSGGLEQYF,TGTGCCTGGAGTGGGGGACTGGAGCAGTACTTC
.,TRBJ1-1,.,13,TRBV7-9,CASSLPQDTEAFF,TGTGCCAGCAGCCTCCCACAGGACACTGAAGCTTTCTTT
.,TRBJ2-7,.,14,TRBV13,CASSPSDKSYEQYF,TGTGCCAGCAGCCCCTCGGACAAGTCATACGAGCAGTACTTC
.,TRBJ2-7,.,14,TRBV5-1,CASSPGAASYEQYF,TGCGCCAGCAGCCCTGGGGCGGCGTCCTACGAGCAGTACTTC
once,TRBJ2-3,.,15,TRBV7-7,CASSPNGDPTDTQYF,TGTGCTAGCAGCCCCAACGGGGACCCCACAGATACGCAGTATTTT
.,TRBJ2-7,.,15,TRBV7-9,CASSLGGTETYEQYF,TGTGCCAGCAGCTTAGGTGGGACTGAGACCTACGAGCAGTACTTC
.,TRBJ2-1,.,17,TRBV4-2,CASSQEGVSQGYNEQFF,TGTGCCAGCAGCCAAGAGGGGGTATCTCAGGGCTACAATGAGCAGTTCTTC
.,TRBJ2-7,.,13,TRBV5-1,CASRGEMAWEQYF,TGCGCCAGCAGAGGGGAGATGGCCTGGGAGCAGTACTTC
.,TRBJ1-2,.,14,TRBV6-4,CASSDSTGSYGYTF,TGTGCCAGCAGTGACTCGACGGGTAGCTATGGCTACACCTTC
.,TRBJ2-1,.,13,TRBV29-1,CSVAAGDYGEQFF,TGCAGCGTGGCTGCCGGAGATTACGGTGAGCAGTTCTTC
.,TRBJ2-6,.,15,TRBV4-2,CASSQDSSGANVLTF,TGTGCCAGCAGCCAAGACAGCTCTGGGGCCAACGTCCTGACTTTC
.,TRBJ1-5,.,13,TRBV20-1,CSASSRVGQPQHF,TGCAGTGCTAGCTCCCGGGTCGGTCAGCCCCAGCATTTT
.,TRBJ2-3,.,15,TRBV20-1,CSARDAGASTDTQYF,TGCAGTGCTAGAGATGCGGGGGCTAGCACAGATACGCAGTATTTT
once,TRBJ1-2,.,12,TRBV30,CAWSEGGSSYTF,TGTGCCTGGAGCGAGGGTGGCTCCAGCTACACCTTC
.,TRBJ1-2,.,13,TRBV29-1,CSVEGPVNYGYTF,TGCAGCGTTGAAGGCCCGGTTAACTATGGCTACACCTTC
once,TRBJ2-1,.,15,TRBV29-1,CSVNLPGGVYNEQFF,TGCAGCGTCAACCTACCCGGTGGGGTCTACAATGAGCAGTTCTTC
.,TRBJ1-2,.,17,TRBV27,CASSLIGGAEVHYGYTF,TGTGCCAGCAGTTTAATAGGGGGGGCCGAAGTACACTATGGCTACACCTTC
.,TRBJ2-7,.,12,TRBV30,CAWSVGIYEQYF,TGTGCCTGGAGTGTCGGAATCTACGAGCAGTACTTC
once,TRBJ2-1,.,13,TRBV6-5,CASSSNVYNEQFF,TGTGCCAGCAGTTCCAACGTCTACAATGAGCAGTTCTTC
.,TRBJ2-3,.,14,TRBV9,CASSVSGFTDTQYF,TGTGCCAGCAGCGTATCAGGGTTCACAGATACGCAGTATTTT